This entry features one T cell receptor beta chain sequence. The data are from a study of blood T cell repertoires in COVID-19. About the study: COVID-19 samples collected from the United States, Italy and Spain covered acute and convalescent phases. T cells, B-cell-depleted T cells, or PBMCs supplied cDNA or gDNA.

CDR1 and CDR2 from the germline V gene are SGHRS and YFSETQ. The V and J ends lost 0 bases and 6 bases respectively, with 12 bases between them. There are 15 residues in the CDR3. Assay used: immunoSEQ multiplex PCR; TCRdb lists only in-frame clones, some missing. Seen here are 250,000 to 350,000 clones, roughly 88% observed once, and the top ten hold around 0.9%. The cohort comprised adults aged about 18 to 100 years residing in approximately 25 US areas. Donors in Cohort 3 who had recovered were those with two negative PCRs, healthcare professional clearance, or resolution of their symptoms. Sequencing used PBMCs or T cells enriched from blood (not recorded which). This chain connects TRBV5-1 to TRBJ2-2, with D possibly TRBD1 on 6 matching bases. This clonotype was sampled from a woman aged 25 to 39 who had recovered from COVID-19. CDR3 nucleotides: TGCGCCAGCAGCTTGGATTGGTGGGGGCCCGGGGAGCTGTTTTTT. Translated, it gives CASSLDWWGPGELFF.